This T cell receptor (beta chain) comes out of a study of cytomegalovirus exposure and HLA in healthy donors. Overall study results and limits: TCR beta V- and J-gene trimming, according to a later analysis, was linked to a missense DCLRE1C variant. An analysis was carried out at a later point. It showed that HLA-associated TCR beta chains were more clonally expanded than equally common non-associated chains.

V was clipped by 3 bases and J by 1 base, with 17 bases between them. The CDR3 is 16 amino acids. Germline V gives CDR1 SGHRS, CDR2 YFSETQ. 60 Vbeta and 13 Jbeta primers were used in PCR. Sequencing used immunoSEQ multiplex PCR; TCRdb keeps in-frame clones, though not all of them. The sample comprises some 180,000 clones, about 80% of which are singletons, and roughly 3.1% rests with the top ten. On this clone: What it binds is not known.

The V gene is TRBV5-1, the J gene TRBJ2-7, with a weak D call TRBD1 (6 bases). The material sequenced was PBMCs. The clonotype was recovered from a man aged 35-49 years in good health and CMV-seropositive. This CDR3 is CASSSIRDTSSYEQYF. CDR3 bases: TGCGCCAGCAGCTCTATCCGGGACACGTCATCCTACGAGCAGTACTTC.